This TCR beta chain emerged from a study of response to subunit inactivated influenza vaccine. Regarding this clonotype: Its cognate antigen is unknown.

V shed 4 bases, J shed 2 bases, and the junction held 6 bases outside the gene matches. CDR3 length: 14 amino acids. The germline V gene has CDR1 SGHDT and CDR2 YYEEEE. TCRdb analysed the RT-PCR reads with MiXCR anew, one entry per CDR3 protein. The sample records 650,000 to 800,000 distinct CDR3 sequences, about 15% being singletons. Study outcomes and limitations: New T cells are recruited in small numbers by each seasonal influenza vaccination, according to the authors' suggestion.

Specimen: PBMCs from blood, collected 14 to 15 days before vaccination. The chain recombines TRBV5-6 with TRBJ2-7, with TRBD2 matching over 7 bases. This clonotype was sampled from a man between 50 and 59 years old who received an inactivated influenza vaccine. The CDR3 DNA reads TGTGCCAGCAGCCGCGTAGCGGGCGCCTACGAGCAGTACTTC. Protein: CASSRVAGAYEQYF.